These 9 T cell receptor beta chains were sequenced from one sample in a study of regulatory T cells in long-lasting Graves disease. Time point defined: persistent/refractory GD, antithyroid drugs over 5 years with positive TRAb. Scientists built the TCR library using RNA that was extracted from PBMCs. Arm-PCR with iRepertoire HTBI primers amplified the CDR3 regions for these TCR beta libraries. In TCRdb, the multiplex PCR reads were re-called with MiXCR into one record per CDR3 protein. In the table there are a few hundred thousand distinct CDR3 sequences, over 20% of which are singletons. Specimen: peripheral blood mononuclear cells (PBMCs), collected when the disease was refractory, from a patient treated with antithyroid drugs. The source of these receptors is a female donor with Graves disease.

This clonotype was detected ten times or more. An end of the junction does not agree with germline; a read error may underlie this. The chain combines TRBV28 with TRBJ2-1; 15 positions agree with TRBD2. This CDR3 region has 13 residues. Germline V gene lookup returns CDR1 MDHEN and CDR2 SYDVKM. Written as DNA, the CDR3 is TGTGCCAGCAGCCCGGGACTAGCGGGAGGATCGCCCTTC. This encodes CASSPGLAGGSPF. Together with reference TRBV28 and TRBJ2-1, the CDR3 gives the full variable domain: DVKVTQSSRYLVKRTGEKVFLECVQDMDHENMFWYRQDPGLGLRLIYFSYDVKMKEKGDIPEGYSVSREKKERFSLILESASTNQTSMYLCASSPGLAGGSPFGPGTRLTVL.

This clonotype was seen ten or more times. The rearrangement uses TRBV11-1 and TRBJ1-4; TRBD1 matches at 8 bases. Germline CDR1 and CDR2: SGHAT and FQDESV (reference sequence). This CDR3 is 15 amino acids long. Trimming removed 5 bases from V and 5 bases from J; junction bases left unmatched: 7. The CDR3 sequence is CASSRRQGTNEKLFF. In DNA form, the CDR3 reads TGTGCCAGCAGCCGAAGACAGGGGACCAATGAAAAACTGTTTTTT.

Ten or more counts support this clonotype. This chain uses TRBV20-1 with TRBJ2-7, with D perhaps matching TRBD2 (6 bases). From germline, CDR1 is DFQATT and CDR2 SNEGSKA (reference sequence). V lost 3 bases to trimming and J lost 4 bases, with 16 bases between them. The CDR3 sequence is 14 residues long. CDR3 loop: CSASGDVREYEQYF. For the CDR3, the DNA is TGCAGTGCTAGTGGAGATGTCCGGGAGTACGAGCAGTACTTC.

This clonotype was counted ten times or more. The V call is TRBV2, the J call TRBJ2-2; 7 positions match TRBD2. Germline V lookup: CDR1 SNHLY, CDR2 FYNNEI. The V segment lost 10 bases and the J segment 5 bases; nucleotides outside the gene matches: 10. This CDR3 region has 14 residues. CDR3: CATRGVIETGELFF. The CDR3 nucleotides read TGTGCCACCCGGGGGGTGATTGAAACCGGGGAGCTGTTTTTT.

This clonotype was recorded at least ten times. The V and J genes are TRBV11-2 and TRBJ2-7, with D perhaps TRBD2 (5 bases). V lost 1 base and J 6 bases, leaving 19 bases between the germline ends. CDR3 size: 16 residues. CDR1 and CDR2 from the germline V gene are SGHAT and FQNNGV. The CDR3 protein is CASSLGTEVLSGEQYF. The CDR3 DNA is TGTGCCAGCAGCTTAGGAACGGAAGTCCTGAGCGGCGAGCAGTACTTC.

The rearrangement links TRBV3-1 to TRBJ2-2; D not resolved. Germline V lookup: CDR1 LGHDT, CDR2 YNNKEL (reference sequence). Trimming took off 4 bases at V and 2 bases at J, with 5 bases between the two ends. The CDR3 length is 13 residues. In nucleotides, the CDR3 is TGTGCCAGCAGCCCGGATAACACCGGGGAGCTGTTTTTT. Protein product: CASSPDNTGELFF.

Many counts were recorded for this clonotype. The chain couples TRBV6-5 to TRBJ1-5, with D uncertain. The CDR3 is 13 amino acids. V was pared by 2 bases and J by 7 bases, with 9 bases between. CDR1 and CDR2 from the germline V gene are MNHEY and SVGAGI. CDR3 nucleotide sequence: TGTGCCAGCAGTTACGTGGTAGGGCAGCCCCAGCATTTT. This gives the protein CASSYVVGQPQHF.

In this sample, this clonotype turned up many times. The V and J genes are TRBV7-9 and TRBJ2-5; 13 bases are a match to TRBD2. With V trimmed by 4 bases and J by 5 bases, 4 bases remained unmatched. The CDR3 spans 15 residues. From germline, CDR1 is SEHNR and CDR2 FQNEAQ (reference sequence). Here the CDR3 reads CASSSWTSGSETQYF. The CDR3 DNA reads TGTGCCAGCAGCTCGTGGACTAGCGGGAGTGAGACCCAGTACTTC.

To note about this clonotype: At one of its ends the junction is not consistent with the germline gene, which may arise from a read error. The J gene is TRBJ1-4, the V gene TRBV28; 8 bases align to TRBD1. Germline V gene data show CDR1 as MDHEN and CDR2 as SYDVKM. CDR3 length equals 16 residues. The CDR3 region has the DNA TGTGCCAACAGTTCCGGTTGGACAGGGCAGGGAGAAAAACTGTTTTTT. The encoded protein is CANSSGWTGQGEKLFF.